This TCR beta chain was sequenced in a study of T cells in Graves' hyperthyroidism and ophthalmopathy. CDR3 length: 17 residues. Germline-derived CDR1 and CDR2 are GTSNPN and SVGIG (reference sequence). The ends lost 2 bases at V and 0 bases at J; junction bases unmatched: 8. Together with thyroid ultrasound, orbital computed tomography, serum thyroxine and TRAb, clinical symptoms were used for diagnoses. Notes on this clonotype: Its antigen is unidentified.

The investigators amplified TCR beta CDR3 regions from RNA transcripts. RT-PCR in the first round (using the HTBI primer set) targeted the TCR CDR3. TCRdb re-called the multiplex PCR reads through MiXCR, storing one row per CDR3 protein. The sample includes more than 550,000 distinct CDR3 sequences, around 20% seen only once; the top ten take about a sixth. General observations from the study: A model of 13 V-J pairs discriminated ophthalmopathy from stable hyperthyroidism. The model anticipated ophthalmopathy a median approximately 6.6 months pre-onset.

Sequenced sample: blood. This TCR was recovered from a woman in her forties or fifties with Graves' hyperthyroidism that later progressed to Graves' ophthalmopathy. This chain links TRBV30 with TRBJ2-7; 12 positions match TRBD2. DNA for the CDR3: TGTGCCTGGAGTCCTCCTAGCGGGGGGGCTGTCTCCTACGAGCAGTACTTC. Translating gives CAWSPPSGGAVSYEQYF.